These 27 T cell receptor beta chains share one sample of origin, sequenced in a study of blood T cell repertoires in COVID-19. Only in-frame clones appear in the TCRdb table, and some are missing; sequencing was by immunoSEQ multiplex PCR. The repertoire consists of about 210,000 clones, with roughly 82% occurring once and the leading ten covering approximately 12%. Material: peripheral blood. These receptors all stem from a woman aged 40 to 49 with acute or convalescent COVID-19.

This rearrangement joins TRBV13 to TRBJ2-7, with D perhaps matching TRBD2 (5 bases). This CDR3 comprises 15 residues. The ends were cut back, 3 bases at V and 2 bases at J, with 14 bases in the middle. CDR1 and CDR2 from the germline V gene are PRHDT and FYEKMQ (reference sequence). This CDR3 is CASSFAGANAYEQYF. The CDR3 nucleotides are TGTGCCAGCAGCTTTGCGGGCGCAAACGCCTACGAGCAGTACTTC.

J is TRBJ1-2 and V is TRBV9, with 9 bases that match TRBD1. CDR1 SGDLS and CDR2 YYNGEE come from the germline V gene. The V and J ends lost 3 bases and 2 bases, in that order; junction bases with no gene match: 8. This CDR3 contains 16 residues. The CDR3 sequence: CASSGSTGGANYGYTF. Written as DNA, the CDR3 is TGTGCCAGCAGCGGATCCACAGGGGGCGCAAACTATGGCTACACCTTC.

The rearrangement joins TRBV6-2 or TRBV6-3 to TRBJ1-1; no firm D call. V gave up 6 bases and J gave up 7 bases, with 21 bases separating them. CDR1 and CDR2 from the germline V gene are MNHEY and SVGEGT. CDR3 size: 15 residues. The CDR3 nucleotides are TGTGCCAGCAGCCGTGGTCGGGTCGGCGCGAATGAAGCTTTCTTT. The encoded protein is CASSRGRVGANEAFF.

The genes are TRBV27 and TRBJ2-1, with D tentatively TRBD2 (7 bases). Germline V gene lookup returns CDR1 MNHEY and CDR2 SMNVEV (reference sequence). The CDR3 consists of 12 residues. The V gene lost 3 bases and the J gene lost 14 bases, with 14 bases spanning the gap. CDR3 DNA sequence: TGTGCCAGCAGTTTCCCCGGAGGGGGGGAGTTCTTC. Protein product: CASSFPGGGEFF.

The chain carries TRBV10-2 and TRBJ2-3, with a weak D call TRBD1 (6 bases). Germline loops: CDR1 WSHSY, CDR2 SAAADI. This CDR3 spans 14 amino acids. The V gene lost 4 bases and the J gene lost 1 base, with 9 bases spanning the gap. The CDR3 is CASSGGRGTDTQYF. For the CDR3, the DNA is TGCGCCAGCAGTGGGGGGCGGGGCACAGATACGCAGTATTTT.

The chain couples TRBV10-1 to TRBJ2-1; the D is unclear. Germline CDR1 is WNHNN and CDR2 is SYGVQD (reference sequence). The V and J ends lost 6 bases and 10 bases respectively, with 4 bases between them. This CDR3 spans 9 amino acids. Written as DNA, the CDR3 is TGCGCCAGCAGGCGGGAGCAGTTCTTC. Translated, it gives CASRREQFF.

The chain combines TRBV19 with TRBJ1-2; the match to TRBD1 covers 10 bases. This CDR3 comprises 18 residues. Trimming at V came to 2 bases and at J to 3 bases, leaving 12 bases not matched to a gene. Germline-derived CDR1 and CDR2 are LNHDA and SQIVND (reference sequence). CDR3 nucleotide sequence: TGTGCCAGTAGTATAAGGGACAGGGGCTCCTTCGGGGACTATGGCTACACCTTC. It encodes CASSIRDRGSFGDYGYTF.

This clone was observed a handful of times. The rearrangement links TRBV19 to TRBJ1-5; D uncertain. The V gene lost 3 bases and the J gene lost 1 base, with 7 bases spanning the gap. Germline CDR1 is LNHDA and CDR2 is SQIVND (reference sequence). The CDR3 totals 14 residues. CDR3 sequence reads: CASSIFRSNQPQHF. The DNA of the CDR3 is TGTGCCAGTAGTATTTTCAGGAGCAATCAGCCCCAGCATTTT.

This chain's CDR3 is CASSVRTGANVLTF. In DNA, the CDR3 is TGTGCCAGCAGCGTTCGTACTGGGGCCAACGTCCTGACTTTC. This rearrangement joins TRBV9 to TRBJ2-6; unclear D gene. Deletions cut 2 bases from V and 2 bases from J, with 5 bases between. Looked up from germline, CDR1 is SGDLS and CDR2 is YYNGEE. This CDR3 contains 14 residues. Full variable domain (rest looked up from reference TRBV9 and TRBJ2-6): DSGVTQTPKHLITATGQRVTLRCSPRSGDLSVYWYQQSLDQGLQFLIQYYNGEERAKGNILERFSAQQFPDLHSELNLSSLELGDSALYFCASSVRTGANVLTFGAGSRLTVL.

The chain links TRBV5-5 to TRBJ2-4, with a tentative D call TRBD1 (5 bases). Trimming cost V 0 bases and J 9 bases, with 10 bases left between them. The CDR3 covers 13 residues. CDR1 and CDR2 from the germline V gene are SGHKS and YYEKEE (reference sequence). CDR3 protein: CASSLAGRGIQYF. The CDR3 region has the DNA TGTGCCAGCAGCTTGGCAGGGCGCGGCATTCAGTACTTC.

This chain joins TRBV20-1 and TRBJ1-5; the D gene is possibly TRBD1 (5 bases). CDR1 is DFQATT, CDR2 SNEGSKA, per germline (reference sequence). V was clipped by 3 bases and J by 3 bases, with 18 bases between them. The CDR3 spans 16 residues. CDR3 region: CSASLGSGELNQPQHF. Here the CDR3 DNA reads TGCAGTGCTAGTTTGGGGTCGGGGGAGCTCAATCAGCCCCAGCATTTT.

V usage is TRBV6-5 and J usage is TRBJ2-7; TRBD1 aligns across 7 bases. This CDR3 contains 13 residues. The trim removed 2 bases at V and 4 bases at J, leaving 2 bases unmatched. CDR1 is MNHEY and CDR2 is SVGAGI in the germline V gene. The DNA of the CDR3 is TGTGCCAGCAGTTACAGGGGGCAGTACGAGCAGTACTTC. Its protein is CASSYRGQYEQYF.

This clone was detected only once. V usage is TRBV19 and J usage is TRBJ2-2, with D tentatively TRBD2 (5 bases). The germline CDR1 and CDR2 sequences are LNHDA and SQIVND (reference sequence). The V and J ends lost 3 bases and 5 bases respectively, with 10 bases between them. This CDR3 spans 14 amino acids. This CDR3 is CASSIPGLTGELFF. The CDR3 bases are TGTGCCAGTAGTATCCCGGGGTTGACCGGGGAGCTGTTTTTT.

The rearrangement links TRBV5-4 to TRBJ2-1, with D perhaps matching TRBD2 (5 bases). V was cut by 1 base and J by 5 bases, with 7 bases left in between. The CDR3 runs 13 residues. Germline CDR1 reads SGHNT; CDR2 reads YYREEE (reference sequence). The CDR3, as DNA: TGTGCCAGCAGCTTGTCCGGGGACAATGAGCAGTTCTTC. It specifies CASSLSGDNEQFF.

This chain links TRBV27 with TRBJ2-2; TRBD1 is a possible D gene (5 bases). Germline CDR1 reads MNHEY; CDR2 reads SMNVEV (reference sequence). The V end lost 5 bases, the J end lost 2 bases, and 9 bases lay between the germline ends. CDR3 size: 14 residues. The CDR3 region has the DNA TGTGCCAGCAGTATTACAGGAAACACCGGGGAGCTGTTTTTT. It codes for CASSITGNTGELFF.

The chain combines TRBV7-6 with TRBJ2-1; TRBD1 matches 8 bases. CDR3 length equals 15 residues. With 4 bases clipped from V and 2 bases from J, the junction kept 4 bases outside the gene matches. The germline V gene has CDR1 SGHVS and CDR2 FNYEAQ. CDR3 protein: CASSSLTGAYNEQFF. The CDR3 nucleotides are TGTGCCAGCAGCTCACTGACAGGGGCCTACAATGAGCAGTTCTTC.

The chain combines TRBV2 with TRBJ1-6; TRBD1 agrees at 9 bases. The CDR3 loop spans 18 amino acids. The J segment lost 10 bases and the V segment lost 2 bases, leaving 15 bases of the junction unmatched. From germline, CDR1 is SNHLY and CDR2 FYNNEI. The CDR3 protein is CASSELAVRGQGSSPLHF. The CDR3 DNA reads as TGTGCCAGCAGTGAATTGGCAGTTAGGGGACAGGGATCCTCACCCCTCCACTTT.

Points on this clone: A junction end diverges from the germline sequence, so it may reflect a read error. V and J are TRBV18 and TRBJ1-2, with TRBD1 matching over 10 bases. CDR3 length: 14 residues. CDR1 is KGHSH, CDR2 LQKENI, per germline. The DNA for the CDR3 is TGTGCCAGCTCACCACCGGGGGACAGGGGCCTGAATATCTTC. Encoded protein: CASSPPGDRGLNIF.

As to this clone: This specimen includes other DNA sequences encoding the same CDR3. CDR3 loop: CASSLTSGSYEQYF. The CDR3 DNA follows: TGTGCCAGCAGCTTAACTAGCGGCTCCTACGAGCAGTACTTC. The chain couples TRBV7-9 to TRBJ2-7; 8 bases line up with TRBD2. The CDR3 totals 14 residues. V dropped 2 bases and J dropped 0; count of bases not matched to a gene: 0. Germline CDR1 SEHNR, CDR2 FQNEAQ (reference sequence).

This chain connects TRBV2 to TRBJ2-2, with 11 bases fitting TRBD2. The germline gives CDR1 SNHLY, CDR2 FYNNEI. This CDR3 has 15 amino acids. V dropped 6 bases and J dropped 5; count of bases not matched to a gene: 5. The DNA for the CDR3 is TGTGCCAGCAGCGCTCTAGCGGGGGGTACCGGGGAGCTGTTTTTT. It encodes CASSALAGGTGELFF.

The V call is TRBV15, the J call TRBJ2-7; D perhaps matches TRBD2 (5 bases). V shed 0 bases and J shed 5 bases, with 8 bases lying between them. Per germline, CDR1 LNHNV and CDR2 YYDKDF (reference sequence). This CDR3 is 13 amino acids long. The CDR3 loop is CATSRDGRDEQYF. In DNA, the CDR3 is TGTGCCACCAGCAGAGATGGGCGGGACGAGCAGTACTTC.

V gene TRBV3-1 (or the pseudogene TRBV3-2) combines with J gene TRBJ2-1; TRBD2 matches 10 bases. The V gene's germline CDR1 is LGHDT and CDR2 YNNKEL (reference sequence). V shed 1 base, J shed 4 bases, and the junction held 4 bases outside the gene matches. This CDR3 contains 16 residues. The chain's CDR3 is CASSQAGAGGYNEQFF. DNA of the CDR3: TGTGCCAGCAGCCAAGCGGGAGCGGGGGGGTACAATGAGCAGTTCTTC.

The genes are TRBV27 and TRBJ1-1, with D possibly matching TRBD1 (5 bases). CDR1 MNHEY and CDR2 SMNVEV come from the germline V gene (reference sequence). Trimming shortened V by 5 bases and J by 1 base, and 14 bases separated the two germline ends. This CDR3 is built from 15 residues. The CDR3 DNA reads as TGTGCCAGCAGTCCGCGGGGGGTGAAGAACACTGAAGCTTTCTTT. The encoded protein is CASSPRGVKNTEAFF.

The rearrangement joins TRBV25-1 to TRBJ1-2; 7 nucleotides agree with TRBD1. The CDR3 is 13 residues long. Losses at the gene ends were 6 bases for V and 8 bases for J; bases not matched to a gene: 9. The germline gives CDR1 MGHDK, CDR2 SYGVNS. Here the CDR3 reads CASRHTGDAGYTF. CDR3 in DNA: TGTGCCAGCAGGCACACAGGGGACGCGGGCTACACCTTC.

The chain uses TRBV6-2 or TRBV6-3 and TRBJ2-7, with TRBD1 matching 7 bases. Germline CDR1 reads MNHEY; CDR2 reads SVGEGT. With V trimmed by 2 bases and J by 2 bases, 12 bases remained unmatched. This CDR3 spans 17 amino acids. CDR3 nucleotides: TGTGCCAGCAGTTACAAACCCGGCGAAGGGGGCCCCTACGAGCAGTACTTC. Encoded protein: CASSYKPGEGGPYEQYF.

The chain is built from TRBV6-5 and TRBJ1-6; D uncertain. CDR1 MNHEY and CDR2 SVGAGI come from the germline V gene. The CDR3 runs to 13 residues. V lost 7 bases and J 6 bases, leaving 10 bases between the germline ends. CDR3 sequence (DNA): TGTGCCAGCACCCTAAGGAGTAATTCACCCCTCCACTTT. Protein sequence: CASTLRSNSPLHF.

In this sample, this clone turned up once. The CDR3 DNA reads TGCAGTGCTAGTGCGGGCGGGAGGGCCGGCGGGGAGCAGTACTTC. It specifies CSASAGGRAGGEQYF. The chain uses TRBV20-1 and TRBJ2-7; 9 nucleotides line up with TRBD2. There are 15 residues in the CDR3. Trimming took 3 bases from V and 7 from J; bases not matched to a gene: 13. Looked up from germline, CDR1 is DFQATT and CDR2 is SNEGSKA (reference sequence).